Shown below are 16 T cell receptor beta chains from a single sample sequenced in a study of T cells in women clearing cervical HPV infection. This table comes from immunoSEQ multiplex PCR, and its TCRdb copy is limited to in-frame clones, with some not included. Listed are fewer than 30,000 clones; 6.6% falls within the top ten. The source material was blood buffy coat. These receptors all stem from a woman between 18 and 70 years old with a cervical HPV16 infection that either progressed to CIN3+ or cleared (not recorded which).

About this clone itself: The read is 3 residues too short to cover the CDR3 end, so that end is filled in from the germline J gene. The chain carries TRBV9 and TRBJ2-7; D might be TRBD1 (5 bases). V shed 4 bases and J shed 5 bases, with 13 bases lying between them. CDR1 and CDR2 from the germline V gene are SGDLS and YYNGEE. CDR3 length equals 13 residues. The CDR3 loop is CASSWGREDEQYF. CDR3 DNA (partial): TGTGCCAGCAGCTGGGGCAGGGAAGACGAG.

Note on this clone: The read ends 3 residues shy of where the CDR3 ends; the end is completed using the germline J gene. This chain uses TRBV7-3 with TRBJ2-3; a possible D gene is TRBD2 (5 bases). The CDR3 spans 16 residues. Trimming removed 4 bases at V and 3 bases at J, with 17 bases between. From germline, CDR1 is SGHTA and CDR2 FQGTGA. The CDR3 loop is CASSSRPRGTTDTQYF. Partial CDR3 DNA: TGTGCCAGCAGCTCGCGCCCCCGGGGAACTACAGATACG.

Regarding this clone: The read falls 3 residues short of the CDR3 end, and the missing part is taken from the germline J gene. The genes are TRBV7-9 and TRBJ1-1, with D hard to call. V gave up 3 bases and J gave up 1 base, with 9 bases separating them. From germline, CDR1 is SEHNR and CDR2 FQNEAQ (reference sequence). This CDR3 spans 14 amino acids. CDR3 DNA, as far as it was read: TGTGCCAGCAGCTTGAGTCACACGAACACTGAA. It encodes CASSLSHTNTE. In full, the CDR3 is CASSLSHTNTEAFF.

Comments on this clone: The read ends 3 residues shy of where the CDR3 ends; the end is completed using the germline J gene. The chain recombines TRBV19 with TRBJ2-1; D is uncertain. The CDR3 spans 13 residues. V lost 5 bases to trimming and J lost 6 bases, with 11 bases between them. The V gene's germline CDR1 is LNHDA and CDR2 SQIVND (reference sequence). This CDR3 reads CASSYSRFNEQFF. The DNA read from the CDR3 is TGTGCCAGTAGTTATTCCCGGTTCAATGAG.

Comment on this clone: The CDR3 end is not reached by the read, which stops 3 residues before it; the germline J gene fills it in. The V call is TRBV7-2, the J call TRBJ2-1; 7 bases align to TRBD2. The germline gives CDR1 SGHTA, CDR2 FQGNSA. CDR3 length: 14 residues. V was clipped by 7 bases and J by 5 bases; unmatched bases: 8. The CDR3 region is CASTSPGGHNEQFF. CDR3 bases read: TGTGCCAGCACCAGCCCGGGGGGACACAATGAG. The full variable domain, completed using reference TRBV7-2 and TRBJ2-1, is GAGVSQSPSNKVTEKGKDVELRCDPISGHTALYWYRQSLGQGLEFLIYFQGNSAPDKSGLPSDRFSAERTGGSVSTLTIQRTQQEDSAVYLCASTSPGGHNEQFFGPGTRLTVL.

This chain's CDR3 is CASPSGGRDGYTF. The covered CDR3 bases are TGTGCCAGCCCCAGTGGGGGGAGGGATGGC. The V and J genes are TRBV6-4 and TRBJ1-2; D may be TRBD1 (5 bases). The CDR3 end falls 3 residues outside the read, so it is completed with the germline J gene. The germline gives CDR1 MRHNA, CDR2 SNTAGT. The CDR3 contains 13 residues. The V end lost 8 bases, the J end lost 6 bases, and 16 bases lay between the germline ends.

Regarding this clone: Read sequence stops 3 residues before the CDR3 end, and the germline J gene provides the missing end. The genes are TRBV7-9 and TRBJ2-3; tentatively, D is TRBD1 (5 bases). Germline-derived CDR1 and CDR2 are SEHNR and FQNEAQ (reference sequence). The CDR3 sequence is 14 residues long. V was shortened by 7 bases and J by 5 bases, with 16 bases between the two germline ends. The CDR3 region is CASTLDKQGDTQYF. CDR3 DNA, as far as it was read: TGTGCCAGCACCTTGGACAAGCAAGGAGATACG.

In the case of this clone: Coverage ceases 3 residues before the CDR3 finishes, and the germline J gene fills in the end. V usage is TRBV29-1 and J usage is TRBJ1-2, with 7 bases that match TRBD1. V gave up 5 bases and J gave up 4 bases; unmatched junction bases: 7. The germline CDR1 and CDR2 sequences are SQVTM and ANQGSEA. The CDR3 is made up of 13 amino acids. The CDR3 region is CSVHTGASYGYTF. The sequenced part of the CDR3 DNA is TGCAGCGTTCACACAGGGGCGAGCTATGGC.

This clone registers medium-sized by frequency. Here the CDR3 reads CAWRRDRPYEQYF. CDR3 DNA (partial): TGTGCCTGGAGGCGGGACAGACCCTACGAG. The rearrangement joins TRBV30 to TRBJ2-7; the D gene is possibly TRBD1 (7 bases). The CDR3 end falls 3 residues outside the read, so it is completed with the germline J gene. Germline V gives CDR1 GTSNPN, CDR2 SVGIG (reference sequence). V lost 3 bases and J lost 2, with 11 bases in between. This CDR3 has 13 amino acids.

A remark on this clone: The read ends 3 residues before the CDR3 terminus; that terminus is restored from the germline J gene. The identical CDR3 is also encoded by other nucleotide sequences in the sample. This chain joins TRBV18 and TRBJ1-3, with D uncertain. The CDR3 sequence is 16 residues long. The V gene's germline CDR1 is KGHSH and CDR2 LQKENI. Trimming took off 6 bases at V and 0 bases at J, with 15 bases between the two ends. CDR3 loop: CASSTSAGYSGNTIYF. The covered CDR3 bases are TGTGCCAGCTCGACCAGTGCGGGTTACTCTGGAAACACC.

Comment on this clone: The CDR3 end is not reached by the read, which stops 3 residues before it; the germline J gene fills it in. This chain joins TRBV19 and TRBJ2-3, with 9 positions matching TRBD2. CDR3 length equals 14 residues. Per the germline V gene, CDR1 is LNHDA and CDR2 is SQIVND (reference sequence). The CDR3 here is CASSVSGRGETQYF. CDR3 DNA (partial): TGTGCCAGTAGTGTTAGCGGGAGAGGTGAGACG.

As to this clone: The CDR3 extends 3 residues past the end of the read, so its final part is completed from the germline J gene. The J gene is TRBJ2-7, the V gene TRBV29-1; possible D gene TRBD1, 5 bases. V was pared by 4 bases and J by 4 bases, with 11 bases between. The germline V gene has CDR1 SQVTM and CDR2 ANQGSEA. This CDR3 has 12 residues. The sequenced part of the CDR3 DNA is TGCAGCGTTGTAGACAGACTTTACGAG. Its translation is CSVVDRLYE. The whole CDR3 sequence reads CSVVDRLYEQYF.

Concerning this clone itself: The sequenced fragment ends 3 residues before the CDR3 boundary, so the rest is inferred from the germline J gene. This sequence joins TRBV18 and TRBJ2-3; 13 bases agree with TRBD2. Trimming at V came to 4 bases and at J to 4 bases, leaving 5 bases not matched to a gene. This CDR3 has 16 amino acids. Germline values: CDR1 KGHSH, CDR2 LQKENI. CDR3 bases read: TGTGCCAGCTCACGGACTAGCGGGGGCCGGTCAGATACG. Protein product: CASSRTSGGRSDT. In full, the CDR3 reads CASSRTSGGRSDTQYF.

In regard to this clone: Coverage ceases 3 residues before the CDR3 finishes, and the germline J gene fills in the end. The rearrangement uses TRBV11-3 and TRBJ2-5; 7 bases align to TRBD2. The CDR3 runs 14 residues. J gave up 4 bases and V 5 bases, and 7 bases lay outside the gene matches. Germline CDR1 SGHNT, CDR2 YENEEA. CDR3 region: CASSRTSSLETQYF. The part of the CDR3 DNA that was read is TGTGCCAGCAGCAGGACTAGTTCCCTAGAGACC.

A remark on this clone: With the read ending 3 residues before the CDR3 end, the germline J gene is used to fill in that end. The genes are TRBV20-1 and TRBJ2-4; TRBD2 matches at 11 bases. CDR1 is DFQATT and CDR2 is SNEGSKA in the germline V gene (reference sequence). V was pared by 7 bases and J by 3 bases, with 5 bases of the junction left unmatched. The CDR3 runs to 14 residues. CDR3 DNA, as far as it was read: TGCAGTGTTCGGGGGACTAGCGGCAAAAACATT. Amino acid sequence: CSVRGTSGKNI. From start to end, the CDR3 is CSVRGTSGKNIQYF.

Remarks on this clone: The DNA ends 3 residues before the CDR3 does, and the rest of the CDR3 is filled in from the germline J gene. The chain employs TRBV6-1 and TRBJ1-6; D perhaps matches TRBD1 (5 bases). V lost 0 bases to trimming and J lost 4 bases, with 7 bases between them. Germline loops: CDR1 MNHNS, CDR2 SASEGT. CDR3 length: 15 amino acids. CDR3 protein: CASSEAGLYNSPLHF. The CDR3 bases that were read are TGTGCCAGCAGTGAAGCGGGGCTTTATAATTCACCC.